These T cell receptor beta chains were read from a single sample in a study of blood T cell repertoires in COVID-19. Libraries were prepared by immunoSEQ multiplex PCR; TCRdb keeps only in-frame clonotypes and omits some of them. In the table there are more than 100,000 clones, around 87% of which are singletons. Sequenced material: peripheral blood. These receptor sequences come from a woman in her 70s with acute or convalescent COVID-19. The CDR3 runs from the conserved cysteine through the conserved F or W. A D gene is named only where the DNA matches it firmly. Clone size, where shown, is once, few, many, or a class for clones that have expanded.

D,V,size,J,CDR3,DNA
TRBD2,TRBV4-2,NA,TRBJ2-5,CASSQVAGEETQYF,TGTGCCAGCAGCCAAGTAGCGGGAGAAGAGACCCAGTACTTC
TRBD2,TRBV7-3,NA,TRBJ2-1,CASSLGTRVNNEQFF,TGTGCCAGCAGCTTGGGGACTAGGGTCAACAATGAGCAGTTCTTC
NA,TRBV12-3/TRBV12-4,NA,TRBJ2-5,CASSLRETQYF,TGTGCCAGCAGTTTACGGGAGACCCAGTACTTC
NA,TRBV28,NA,TRBJ2-5,CASSLARHTVNQETQYF,TGTGCCAGCAGTTTAGCAAGGCATACAGTTAACCAAGAGACCCAGTACTTC
NA,TRBV2,few,TRBJ1-6,CASSATNSPLHF,TGTGCCAGCAGCGCCACAAATTCACCCCTCCACTTT
NA,TRBV10-2,NA,TRBJ1-5,CASLDRLSNQPQHF,TGCGCCAGCCTTGACAGGCTTAGCAATCAGCCCCAGCATTTT
NA,TRBV5-1,once,TRBJ2-7,CASSPIGGSYEQYF,TGCGCCAGCAGCCCCATCGGGGGCTCCTACGAGCAGTACTTC
NA,TRBV7-3,NA,TRBJ1-5,CASSRGGGQPQHF,TGTGCCAGCAGCCGTGGGGGGGGTCAGCCCCAGCATTTT
NA,TRBV2,NA,TRBJ1-4,CASRRNPGEKLFF,TGTGCCAGTAGGAGGAACCCTGGGGAAAAACTGTTTTTT
NA,TRBV28,NA,TRBJ2-1,CATLTRLNYNEQFF,TGTGCCACCTTAACACGTCTCAACTACAATGAGCAGTTCTTC
TRBD1,TRBV2,few,TRBJ1-3,CASSEVGGDSGNTIYF,TGTGCCAGCAGTGAGGTAGGGGGCGACTCTGGAAACACCATATATTTT
NA,TRBV2,NA,TRBJ1-2,CASSVDRNYGYTF,TGTGCCAGCAGTGTCGACAGGAACTATGGCTACACCTTC
NA,TRBV19,few,TRBJ1-1,CASSIWAGNTEAFF,TGTGCCAGTAGTATCTGGGCGGGGAACACTGAAGCTTTCTTT
TRBD1,TRBV7-9,NA,TRBJ1-2,CASSLGGVTGAFNYGYTF,TGTGCCAGCAGCTTAGGGGGCGTTACAGGGGCGTTTAACTATGGCTACACCTTC
NA,TRBV9,NA,TRBJ1-2,CASSVATGDLAYGYTF,TGTGCCAGCAGCGTAGCAACGGGGGATTTGGCCTATGGCTACACCTTC
NA,TRBV29-1,few,TRBJ2-7,CSVDTGVSYEQYF,TGCAGCGTTGATACGGGGGTCTCCTACGAGCAGTACTTC
NA,TRBV2,NA,TRBJ2-2,CASSEYRNTGELFF,TGTGCCAGCAGTGAGTACAGGAACACCGGGGAGCTGTTTTTT
TRBD1,TRBV5-1,once,TRBJ1-6,CASSLEPGTGRHPLHF,TGCGCCAGCAGCTTGGAGCCCGGGACAGGGAGACATCCCCTCCACTTT
TRBD1,TRBV28,NA,TRBJ1-5,CASRHRDSNNQPQHF,TGTGCCAGCAGGCACCGGGACAGCAACAATCAGCCCCAGCATTTT
NA,TRBV7-5,NA,TRBJ1-3,CVRSLTGVRNTIYF,TGTGTCAGAAGCTTAACGGGGGTCCGAAACACCATATATTTT
NA,TRBV18,NA,TRBJ1-3,CASSPLIDGNTIYF,TGTGCCAGCTCACCGTTGATAGATGGAAACACCATATATTTT
TRBD1,TRBV9,NA,TRBJ2-2,CASSARDRGDTGELFF,TGTGCCAGCAGCGCCCGGGACAGGGGGGACACCGGGGAGCTGTTTTTT
NA,TRBV27,few,TRBJ2-7,CASSLSGRANEQYF,TGTGCCAGCAGTTTATCCGGCAGGGCCAACGAGCAGTACTTC
TRBD1,TRBV2,NA,TRBJ1-2,CASRAGQGDYGYTF,TGTGCCAGCAGAGCCGGACAGGGCGACTATGGCTACACCTTC
NA,TRBV14,NA,TRBJ1-3,CASSQDRVRVGNTIYF,TGTGCCAGCAGCCAAGATCGGGTCAGGGTTGGAAACACCATATATTTT
TRBD1,TRBV7-9,NA,TRBJ1-2,CATRGGRDNYGYTF,TGTGCCACCAGGGGGGGGCGAGATAACTATGGCTACACCTTC
NA,TRBV4-1,NA,TRBJ2-5,CASSQRDTQETQYF,TGCGCCAGCAGCCAAAGAGACACCCAAGAGACCCAGTACTTC
TRBD1,TRBV4-1,NA,TRBJ1-1,CASSQGGRGVNTEAFF,TGCGCCAGCAGCCAAGGGGGCAGGGGGGTTAACACTGAAGCTTTCTTT
TRBD2,TRBV4-1,NA,TRBJ2-2,CASSKGTSGGLGTGELFF,TGCGCCAGCAGCAAGGGTACTAGCGGGGGGTTAGGCACCGGGGAGCTGTTTTTT
NA,TRBV9,NA,TRBJ2-2,CASSVGVGAATGELFF,TGTGCCAGCAGCGTAGGGGTGGGGGCTGCCACCGGGGAGCTGTTTTTT
NA,TRBV5-5,NA,TRBJ2-2,CASSFSVRRNTGELFF,TGTGCCAGCAGCTTCAGCGTCCGGAGGAACACCGGGGAGCTGTTTTTT
NA,TRBV6-5,few,TRBJ1-1,CASSSTFLARTEAFF,TGTGCCAGCAGTTCGACGTTTTTAGCCCGCACTGAAGCTTTCTTT
NA,TRBV6-5,NA,TRBJ1-1,CASSYGGDTEAFF,TGTGCCAGCAGTTACGGGGGGGACACTGAAGCTTTCTTT
NA,TRBV2,NA,TRBJ1-1,CASTQDSPNTEAFF,TGTGCCAGCACCCAGGACAGCCCCAACACTGAAGCTTTCTTT
NA,TRBV27,once,TRBJ1-2,CASRIQGGAYGYTF,TGTGCCAGCAGGATACAGGGAGGGGCTTATGGCTACACCTTC
NA,TRBV6-8,once,TRBJ1-1,CASSSVEGNTEAFF,TGTGCCAGCAGCTCCGTTGAGGGAAACACTGAAGCTTTCTTT
NA,TRBV4-1,NA,TRBJ1-5,CASSLRWGPGQPQHF,TGCGCCAGCAGCCTCCGGTGGGGCCCCGGTCAGCCCCAGCATTTT
NA,TRBV2,few,TRBJ1-6,CASSEWGDGNSPLHF,TGTGCCAGCAGTGAATGGGGGGATGGGAATTCACCCCTCCACTTT
NA,TRBV28,NA,TRBJ1-1,CASSSSGGPGSTEAFF,TGTGCCAGCAGCTCATCGGGGGGTCCGGGGTCCACTGAAGCTTTCTTT
NA,TRBV9,NA,TRBJ2-5,CARSLGGGTQYF,TGTGCCCGCAGCCTAGGGGGGGGGACCCAGTACTTC
NA,TRBV3-1/TRBV3-2,NA,TRBJ1-1,CASSQILNTEAFF,TGTGCCAGCAGCCAAATCTTAAACACTGAAGCTTTCTTT
NA,TRBV19,NA,TRBJ1-5,CATLGVAFSNQPQHF,TGTGCCACCCTAGGTGTCGCCTTTAGCAATCAGCCCCAGCATTTT
NA,TRBV4-1,NA,TRBJ2-2,CASSQQEAGELFF,TGCGCCAGCAGCCAACAGGAGGCCGGGGAGCTGTTTTTT
TRBD1,TRBV3-1/TRBV3-2,NA,TRBJ2-3,CASSQVKSTGDIYADTQYF,TGTGCCAGCAGCCAAGTGAAATCCACAGGGGACATCTATGCAGATACGCAGTATTTT
TRBD1,TRBV6-5,NA,TRBJ1-5,CATWTGRSGQPQHF,TGTGCCACATGGACAGGGAGGTCAGGGCAGCCCCAGCATTTT